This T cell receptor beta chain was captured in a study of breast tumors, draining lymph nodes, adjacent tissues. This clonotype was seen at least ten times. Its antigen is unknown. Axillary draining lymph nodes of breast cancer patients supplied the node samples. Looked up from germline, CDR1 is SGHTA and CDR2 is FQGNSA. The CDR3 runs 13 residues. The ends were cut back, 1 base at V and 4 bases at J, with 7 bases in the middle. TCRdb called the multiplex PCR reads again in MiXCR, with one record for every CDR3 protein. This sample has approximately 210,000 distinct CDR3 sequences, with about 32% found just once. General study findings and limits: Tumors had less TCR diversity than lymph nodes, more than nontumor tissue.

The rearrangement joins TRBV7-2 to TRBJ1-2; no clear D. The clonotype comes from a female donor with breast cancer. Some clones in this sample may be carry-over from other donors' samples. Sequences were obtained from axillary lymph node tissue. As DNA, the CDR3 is TGTGCCAGCAGCTTAGTTGTCAGCTATGGCTACACCTTC. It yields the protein CASSLVVSYGYTF.